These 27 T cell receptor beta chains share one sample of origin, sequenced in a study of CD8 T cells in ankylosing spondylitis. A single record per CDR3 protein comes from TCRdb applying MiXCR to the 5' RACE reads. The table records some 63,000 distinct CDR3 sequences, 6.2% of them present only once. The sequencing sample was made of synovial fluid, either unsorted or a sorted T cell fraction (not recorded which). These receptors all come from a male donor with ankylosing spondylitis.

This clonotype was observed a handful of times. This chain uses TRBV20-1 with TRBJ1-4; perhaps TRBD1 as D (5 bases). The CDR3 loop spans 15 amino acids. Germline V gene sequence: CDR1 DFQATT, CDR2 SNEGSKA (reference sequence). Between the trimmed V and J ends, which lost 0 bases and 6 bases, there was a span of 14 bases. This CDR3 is CSARDPQGLDEKLFF. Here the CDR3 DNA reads TGCAGTGCTAGAGATCCCCAGGGTCTTGATGAAAAACTGTTTTTT.

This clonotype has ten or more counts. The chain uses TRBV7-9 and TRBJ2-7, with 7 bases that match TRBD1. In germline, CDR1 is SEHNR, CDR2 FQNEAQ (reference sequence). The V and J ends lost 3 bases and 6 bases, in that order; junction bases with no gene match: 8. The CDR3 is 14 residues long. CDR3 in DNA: TGTGCCAGCAGCTTGGCCTGGACAGGAGGCGAGCAGTACTTC. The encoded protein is CASSLAWTGGEQYF.

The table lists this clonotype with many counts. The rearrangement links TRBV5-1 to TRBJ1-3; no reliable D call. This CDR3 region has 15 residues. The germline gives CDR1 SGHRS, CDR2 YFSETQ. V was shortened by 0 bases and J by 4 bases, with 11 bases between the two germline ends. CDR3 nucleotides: TGCGCCAGCAGCTTGGAAGGGTCGGGAGGAAACACCATATATTTT. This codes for CASSLEGSGGNTIYF.

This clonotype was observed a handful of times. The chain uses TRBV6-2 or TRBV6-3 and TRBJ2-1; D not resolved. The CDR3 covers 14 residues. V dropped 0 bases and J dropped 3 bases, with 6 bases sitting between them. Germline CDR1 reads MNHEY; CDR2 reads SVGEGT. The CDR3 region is CASSYSVVYNEQFF. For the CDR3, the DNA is TGTGCCAGCAGTTACTCGGTAGTCTACAATGAGCAGTTCTTC.

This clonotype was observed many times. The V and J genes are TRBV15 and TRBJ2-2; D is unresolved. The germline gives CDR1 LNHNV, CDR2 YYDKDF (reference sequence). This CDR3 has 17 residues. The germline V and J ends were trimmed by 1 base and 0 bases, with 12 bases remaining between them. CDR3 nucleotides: TGTGCCACCAGCAGAGCTTCGGGCGCCCCGAACACCGGGGAGCTGTTTTTT. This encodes CATSRASGAPNTGELFF.

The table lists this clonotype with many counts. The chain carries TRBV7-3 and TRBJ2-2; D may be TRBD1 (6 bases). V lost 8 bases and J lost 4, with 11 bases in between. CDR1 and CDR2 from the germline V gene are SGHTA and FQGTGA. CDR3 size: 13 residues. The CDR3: CASAGVGTGELFF. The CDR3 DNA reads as TGTGCCAGCGCAGGGGTGGGCACCGGGGAGCTGTTTTTT.

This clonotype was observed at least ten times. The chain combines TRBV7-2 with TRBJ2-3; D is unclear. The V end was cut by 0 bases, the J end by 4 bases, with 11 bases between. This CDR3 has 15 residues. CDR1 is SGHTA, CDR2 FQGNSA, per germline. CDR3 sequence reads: CASSLARAFSDTQYF. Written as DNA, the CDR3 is TGTGCCAGCAGCTTAGCTCGGGCATTTTCAGATACGCAGTATTTT.

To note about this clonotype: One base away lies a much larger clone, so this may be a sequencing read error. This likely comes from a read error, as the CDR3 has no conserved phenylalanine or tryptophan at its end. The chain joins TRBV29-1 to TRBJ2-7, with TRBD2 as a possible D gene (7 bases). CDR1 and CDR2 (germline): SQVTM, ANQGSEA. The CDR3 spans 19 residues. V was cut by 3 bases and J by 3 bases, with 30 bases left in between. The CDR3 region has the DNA TGCAGCGTTGATAAGGCCGATTGGCTGGGGGGGCAGGTTAGCTACGAGCAGTACCTC. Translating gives CSVDKADWLGGQVSYEQYL.

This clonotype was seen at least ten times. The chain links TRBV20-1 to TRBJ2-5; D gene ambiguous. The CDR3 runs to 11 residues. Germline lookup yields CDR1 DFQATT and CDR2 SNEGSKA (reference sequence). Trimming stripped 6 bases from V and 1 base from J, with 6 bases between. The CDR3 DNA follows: TGCAGTGCGCAGTTCCAAGAGACCCAGTACTTC. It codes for CSAQFQETQYF.

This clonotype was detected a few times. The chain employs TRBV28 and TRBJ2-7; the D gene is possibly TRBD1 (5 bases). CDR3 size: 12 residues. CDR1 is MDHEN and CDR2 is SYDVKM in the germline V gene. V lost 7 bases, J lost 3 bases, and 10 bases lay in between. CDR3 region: CASKRDSYEQYF. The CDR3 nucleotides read TGTGCCAGCAAACGAGACAGCTACGAGCAGTACTTC.

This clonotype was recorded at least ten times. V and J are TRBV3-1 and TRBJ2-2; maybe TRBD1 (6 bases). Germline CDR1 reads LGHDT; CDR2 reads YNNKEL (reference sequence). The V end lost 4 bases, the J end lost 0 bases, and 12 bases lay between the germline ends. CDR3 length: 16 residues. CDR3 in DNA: TGTGCCAGCAGCCCCATGGACAGAGCGAACACCGGGGAGCTGTTTTTT. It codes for CASSPMDRANTGELFF.

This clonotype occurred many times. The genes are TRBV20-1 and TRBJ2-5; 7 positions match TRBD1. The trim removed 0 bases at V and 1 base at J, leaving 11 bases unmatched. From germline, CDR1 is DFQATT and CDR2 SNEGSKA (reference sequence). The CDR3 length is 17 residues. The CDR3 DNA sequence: TGCAGTGCTAGAGATCTAAGGGGACAGACTATCCAAGAGACCCAGTACTTC. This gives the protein CSARDLRGQTIQETQYF.

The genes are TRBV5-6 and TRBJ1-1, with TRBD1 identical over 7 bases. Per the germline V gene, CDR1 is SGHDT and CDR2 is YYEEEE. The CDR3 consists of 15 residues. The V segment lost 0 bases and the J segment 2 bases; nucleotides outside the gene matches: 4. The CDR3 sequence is CASSLVGQVNTEAFF. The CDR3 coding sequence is TGTGCCAGCAGCTTGGTTGGACAGGTCAACACTGAAGCTTTCTTT.

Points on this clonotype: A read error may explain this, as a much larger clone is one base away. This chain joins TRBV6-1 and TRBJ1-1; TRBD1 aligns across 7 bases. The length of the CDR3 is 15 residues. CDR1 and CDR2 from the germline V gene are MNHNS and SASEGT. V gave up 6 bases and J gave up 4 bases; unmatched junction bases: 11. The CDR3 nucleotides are TGTGCCAGCAGCCCTTATGGACAGGATGCCACTGAAGCTTTCTTT. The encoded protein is CASSPYGQDATEAFF.

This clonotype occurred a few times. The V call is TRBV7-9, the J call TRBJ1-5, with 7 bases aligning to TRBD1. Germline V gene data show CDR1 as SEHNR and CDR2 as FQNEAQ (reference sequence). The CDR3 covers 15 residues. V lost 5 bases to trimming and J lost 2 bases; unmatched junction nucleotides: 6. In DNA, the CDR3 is TGTGCCAGCAGCAAGACAGGGCGCGGCAATCAGCCCCAGCATTTT. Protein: CASSKTGRGNQPQHF.

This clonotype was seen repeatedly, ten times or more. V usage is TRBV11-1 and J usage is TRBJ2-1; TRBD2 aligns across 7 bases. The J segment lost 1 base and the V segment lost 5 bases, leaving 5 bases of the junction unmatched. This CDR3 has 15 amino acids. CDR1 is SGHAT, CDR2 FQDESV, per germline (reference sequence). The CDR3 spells CASSLRGFSYNEQFF. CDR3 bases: TGTGCCAGCAGCCTGCGGGGGTTTTCCTACAATGAGCAGTTCTTC.

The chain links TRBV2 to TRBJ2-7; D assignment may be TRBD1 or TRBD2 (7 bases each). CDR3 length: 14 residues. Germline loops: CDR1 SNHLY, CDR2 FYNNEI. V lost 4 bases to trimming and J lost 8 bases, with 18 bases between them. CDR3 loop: CASSGEGAVLQQYF. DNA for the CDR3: TGTGCCAGCAGTGGGGAGGGGGCCGTTCTACAGCAGTACTTC.

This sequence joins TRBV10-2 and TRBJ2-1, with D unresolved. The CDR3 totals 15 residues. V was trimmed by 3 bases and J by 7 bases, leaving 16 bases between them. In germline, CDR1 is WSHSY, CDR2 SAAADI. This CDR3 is CASSERWAKGNEQFF. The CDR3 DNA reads TGCGCCAGCAGTGAACGTTGGGCAAAAGGGAATGAGCAGTTCTTC.

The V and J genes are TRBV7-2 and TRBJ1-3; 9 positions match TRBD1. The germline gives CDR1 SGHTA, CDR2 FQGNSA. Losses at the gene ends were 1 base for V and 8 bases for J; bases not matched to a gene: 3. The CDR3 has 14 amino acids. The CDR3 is CASSLEGQGDTIYF. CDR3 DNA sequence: TGTGCCAGCAGCTTAGAGGGACAGGGCGACACCATATATTTT.

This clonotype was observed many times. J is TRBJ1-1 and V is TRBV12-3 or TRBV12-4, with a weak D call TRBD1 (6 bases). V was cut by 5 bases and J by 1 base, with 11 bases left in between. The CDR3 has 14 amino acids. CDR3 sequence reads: CASSRIGGNTEAFF. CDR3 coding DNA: TGTGCCAGCAGTCGGATAGGGGGGAACACTGAAGCTTTCTTT.

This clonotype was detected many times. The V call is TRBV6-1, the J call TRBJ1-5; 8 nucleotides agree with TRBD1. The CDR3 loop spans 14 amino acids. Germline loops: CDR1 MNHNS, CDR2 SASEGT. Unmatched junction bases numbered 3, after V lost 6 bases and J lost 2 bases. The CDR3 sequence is CASRETGGNQPQHF. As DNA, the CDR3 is TGTGCCAGCAGGGAGACAGGGGGCAATCAGCCCCAGCATTTT.

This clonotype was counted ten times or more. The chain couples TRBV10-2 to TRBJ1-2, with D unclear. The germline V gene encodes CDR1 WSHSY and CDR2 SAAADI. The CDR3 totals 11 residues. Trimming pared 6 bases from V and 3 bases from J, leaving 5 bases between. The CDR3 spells CASSADYGYTF. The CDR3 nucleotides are TGCGCCAGCAGCGCAGACTATGGCTACACCTTC.

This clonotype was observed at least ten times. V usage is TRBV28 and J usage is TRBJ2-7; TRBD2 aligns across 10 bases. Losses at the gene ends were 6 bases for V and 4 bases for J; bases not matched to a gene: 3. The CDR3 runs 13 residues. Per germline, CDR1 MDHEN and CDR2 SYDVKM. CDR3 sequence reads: CASRGLAEYEQYF. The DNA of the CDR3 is TGTGCCAGCAGAGGACTAGCGGAGTACGAGCAGTACTTC.

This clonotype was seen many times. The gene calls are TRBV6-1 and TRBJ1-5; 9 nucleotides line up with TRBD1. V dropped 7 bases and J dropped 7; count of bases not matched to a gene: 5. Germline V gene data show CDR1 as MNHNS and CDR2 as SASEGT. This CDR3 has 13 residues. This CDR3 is CASIDRGEQPQHF. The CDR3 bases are TGTGCCAGCATCGACAGGGGGGAGCAGCCCCAGCATTTT.

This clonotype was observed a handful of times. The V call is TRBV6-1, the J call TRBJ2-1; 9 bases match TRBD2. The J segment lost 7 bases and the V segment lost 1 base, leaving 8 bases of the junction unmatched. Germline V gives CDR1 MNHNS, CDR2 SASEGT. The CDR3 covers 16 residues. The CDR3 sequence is CASSEEGGRAANEQFF. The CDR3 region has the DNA TGTGCCAGCAGTGAAGAGGGCGGGAGGGCCGCAAATGAGCAGTTCTTC.

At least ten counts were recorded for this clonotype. As DNA, the CDR3 is TGTGCCAGCAGTTTTAGGGGACAGGGGAACACAGATACGCAGTATTTT. It translates to CASSFRGQGNTDTQYF. The V and J genes are TRBV27 and TRBJ2-3; 10 bases align to TRBD1. Germline V gene sequence: CDR1 MNHEY, CDR2 SMNVEV (reference sequence). The J segment lost 2 bases and the V segment lost 3 bases, leaving 5 bases of the junction unmatched. CDR3 length equals 16 residues.

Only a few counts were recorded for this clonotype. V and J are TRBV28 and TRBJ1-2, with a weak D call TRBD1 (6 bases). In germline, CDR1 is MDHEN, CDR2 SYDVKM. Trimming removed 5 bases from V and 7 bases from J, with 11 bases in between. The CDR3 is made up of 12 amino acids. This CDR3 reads CASSRPGAGYTF. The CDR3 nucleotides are TGTGCCAGCAGTCGGCCAGGGGCTGGCTACACCTTC.